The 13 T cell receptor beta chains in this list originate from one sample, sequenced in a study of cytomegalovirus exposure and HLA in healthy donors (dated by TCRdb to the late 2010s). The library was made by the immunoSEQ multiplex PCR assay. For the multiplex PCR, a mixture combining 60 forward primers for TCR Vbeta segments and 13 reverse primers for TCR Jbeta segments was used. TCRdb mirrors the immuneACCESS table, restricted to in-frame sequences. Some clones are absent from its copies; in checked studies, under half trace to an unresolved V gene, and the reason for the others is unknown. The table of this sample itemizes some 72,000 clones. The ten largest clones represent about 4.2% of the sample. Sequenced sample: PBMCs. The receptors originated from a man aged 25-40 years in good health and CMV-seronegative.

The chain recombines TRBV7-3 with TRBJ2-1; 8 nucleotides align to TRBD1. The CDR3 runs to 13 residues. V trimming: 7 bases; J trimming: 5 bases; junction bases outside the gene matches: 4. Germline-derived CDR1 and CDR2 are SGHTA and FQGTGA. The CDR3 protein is CASTMGQDNEQFF. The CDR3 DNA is TGTGCCAGCACCATGGGACAGGACAATGAGCAGTTCTTC.

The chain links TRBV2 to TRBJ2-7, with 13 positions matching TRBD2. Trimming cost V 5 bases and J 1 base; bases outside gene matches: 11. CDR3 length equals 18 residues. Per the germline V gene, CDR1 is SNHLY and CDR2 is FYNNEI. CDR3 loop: CASSPQDRLAGGSYEQYF. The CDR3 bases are TGTGCCAGCAGTCCCCAAGATCGACTAGCGGGGGGATCCTACGAGCAGTACTTC.

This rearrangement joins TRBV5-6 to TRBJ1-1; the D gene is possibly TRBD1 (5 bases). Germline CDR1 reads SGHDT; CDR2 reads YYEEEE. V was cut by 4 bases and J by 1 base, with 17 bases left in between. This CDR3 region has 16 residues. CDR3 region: CASSPRTLPRNTEAFF. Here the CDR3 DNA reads TGTGCCAGCAGCCCGCGGACACTTCCCAGGAACACTGAAGCTTTCTTT.

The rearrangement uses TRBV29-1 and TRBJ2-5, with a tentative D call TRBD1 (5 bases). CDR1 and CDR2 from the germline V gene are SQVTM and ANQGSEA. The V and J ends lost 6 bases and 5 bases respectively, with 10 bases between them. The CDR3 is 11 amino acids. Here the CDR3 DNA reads TGCAGCGTCCCGAAGGGGGAGACCCAGTACTTC. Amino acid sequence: CSVPKGETQYF.

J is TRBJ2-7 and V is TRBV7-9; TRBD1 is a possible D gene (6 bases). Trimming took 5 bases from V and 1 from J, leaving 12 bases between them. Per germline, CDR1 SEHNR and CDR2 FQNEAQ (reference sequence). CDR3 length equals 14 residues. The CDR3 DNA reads TGTGCCAGCAGCACGTACGGACAGTCCTACGAGCAGTACTTC. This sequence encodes CASSTYGQSYEQYF.

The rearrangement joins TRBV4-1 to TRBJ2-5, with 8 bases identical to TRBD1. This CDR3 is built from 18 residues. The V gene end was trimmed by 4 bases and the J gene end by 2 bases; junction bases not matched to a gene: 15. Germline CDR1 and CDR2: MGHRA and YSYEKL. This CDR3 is CASSLDRGVHNFQETQYF. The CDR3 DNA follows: TGCGCCAGCAGCCTCGACAGGGGAGTCCACAATTTTCAAGAGACCCAGTACTTC.

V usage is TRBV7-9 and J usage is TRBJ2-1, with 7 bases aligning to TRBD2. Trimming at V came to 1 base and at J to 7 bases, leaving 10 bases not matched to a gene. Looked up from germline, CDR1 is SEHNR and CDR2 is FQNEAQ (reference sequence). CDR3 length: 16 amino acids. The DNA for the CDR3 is TGTGCCAGCAGCTTAGGGGGCGGGAGCATTGAGAATGAGCAGTTCTTC. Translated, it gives CASSLGGGSIENEQFF.

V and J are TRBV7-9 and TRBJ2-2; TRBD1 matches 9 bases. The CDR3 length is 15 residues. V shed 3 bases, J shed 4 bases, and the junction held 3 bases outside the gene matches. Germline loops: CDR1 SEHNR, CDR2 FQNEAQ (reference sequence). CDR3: CASSLGTGTTGELFF. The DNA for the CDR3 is TGTGCCAGCAGCTTGGGGACAGGGACCACCGGGGAGCTGTTTTTT.

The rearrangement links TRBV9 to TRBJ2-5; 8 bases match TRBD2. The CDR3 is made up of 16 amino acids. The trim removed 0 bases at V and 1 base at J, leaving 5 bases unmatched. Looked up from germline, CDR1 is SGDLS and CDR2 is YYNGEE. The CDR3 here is CASSVAPSGSQETQYF. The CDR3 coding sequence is TGTGCCAGCAGCGTAGCGCCTAGCGGGTCCCAAGAGACCCAGTACTTC.

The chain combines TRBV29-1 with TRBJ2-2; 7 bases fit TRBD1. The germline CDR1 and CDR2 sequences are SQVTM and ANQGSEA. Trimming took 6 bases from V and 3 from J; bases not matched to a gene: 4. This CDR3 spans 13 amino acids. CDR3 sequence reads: CSVGQQYTGELFF. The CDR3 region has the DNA TGCAGCGTGGGACAGCAATACACCGGGGAGCTGTTTTTT.

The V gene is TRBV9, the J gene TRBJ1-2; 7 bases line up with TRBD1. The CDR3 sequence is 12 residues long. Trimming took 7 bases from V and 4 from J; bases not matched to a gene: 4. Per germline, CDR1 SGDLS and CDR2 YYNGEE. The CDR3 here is CASRDSPYGYTF. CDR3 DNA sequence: TGTGCCAGCCGGGACAGTCCCTATGGCTACACCTTC.

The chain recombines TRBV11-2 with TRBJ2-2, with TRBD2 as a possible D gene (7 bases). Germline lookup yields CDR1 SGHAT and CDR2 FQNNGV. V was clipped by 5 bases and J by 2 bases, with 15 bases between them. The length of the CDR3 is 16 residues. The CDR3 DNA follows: TGTGCCAGCAGCCCTTTACGGGGGGCCAACACCGGGGAGCTGTTTTTT. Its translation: CASSPLRGANTGELFF.

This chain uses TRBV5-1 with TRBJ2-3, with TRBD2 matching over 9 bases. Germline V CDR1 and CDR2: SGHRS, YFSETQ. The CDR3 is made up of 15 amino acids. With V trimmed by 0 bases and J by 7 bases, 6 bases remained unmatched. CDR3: CASSLVAGGPNTQYF. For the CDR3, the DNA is TGCGCCAGCAGCTTGGTGGCGGGGGGGCCGAATACGCAGTATTTT.